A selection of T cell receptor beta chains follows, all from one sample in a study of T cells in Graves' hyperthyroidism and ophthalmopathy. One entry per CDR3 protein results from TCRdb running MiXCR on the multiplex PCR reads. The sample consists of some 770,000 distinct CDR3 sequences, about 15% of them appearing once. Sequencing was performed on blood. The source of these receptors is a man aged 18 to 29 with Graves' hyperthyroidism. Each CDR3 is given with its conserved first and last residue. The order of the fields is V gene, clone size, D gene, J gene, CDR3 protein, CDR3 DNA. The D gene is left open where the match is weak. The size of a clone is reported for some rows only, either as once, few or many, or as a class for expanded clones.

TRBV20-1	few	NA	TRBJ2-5	CSARSTWQETQYF	TGCAGTGCTAGATCCACCTGGCAAGAGACCCAGTACTTC
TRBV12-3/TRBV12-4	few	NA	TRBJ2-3	CASSFVAADTQYF	TGTGCCAGCAGTTTTGTTGCGGCAGATACGCAGTATTTT
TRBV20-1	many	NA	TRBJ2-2	CSATSGRGTGELFF	TGCAGTGCTACGTCGGGACGGGGCACCGGGGAGCTGTTTTTT
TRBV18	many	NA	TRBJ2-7	CASSLLEGPSYEQYF	TGTGCCAGCTCACTGCTGGAGGGGCCTTCCTACGAGCAGTACTTC
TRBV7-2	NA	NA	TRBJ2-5	CASSTSGGLGEETQYF	TGTGCCAGCAGCACTAGTGGGGGACTGGGGGAAGAGACCCAGTACTTC
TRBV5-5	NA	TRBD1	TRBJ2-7	CAGSSPRTGHYEQYF	TGTGCCGGCAGCTCGCCCAGGACAGGGCACTACGAGCAGTACTTC
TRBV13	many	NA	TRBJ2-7	CASSLGPPGTYEQYF	TGTGCCAGCAGCTTAGGCCCCCCGGGGACCTACGAGCAGTACTTC
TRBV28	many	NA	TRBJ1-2	CASWTFGDGYTF	TGTGCCAGTTGGACTTTTGGGGATGGCTACACCTTC
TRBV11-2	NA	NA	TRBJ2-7	CASSPWGGVDGDEQYF	TGTGCCAGCAGCCCGTGGGGAGGAGTCGACGGGGACGAGCAGTACTTC
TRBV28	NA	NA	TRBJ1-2	CASSSGGPNYGYTF	TGTGCCAGCAGTTCCGGGGGCCCTAACTATGGCTACACCTTC
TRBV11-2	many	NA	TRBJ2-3	CASSPTHGPDTQYF	TGTGCCAGCAGCCCGACCCATGGGCCAGATACGCAGTATTTT
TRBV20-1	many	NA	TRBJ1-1	CSAREGHPNTEAFF	TGCAGTGCTAGAGAGGGACATCCGAACACTGAAGCTTTCTTT
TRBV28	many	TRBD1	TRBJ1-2	CASSSPGTGGGYTF	TGTGCCAGCAGTTCACCCGGGACAGGGGGTGGCTACACCTTC
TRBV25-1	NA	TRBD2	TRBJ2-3	CAAFREGPDTQYF	TGTGCCGCCTTCCGGGAGGGCCCAGATACGCAGTATTTT
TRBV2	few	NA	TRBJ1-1	CASRRVAEAYF	TGTGCCAGCAGGAGGGTGGCTGAAGCTTACTTT
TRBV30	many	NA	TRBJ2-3	CAWSVPAGIRPTDTQYF	TGTGCCTGGAGTGTACCTGCGGGCATACGCCCCACAGATACGCAGTATTTT
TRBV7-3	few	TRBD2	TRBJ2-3	CASSGTSGSQLTDTQYF	TGTGCCAGCAGCGGGACTAGCGGGAGCCAACTCACAGATACGCAGTATTTT
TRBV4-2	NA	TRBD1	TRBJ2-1	CASSHPGQGANEQFF	TGTGCCAGCAGCCACCCGGGACAGGGGGCTAATGAGCAGTTCTTC
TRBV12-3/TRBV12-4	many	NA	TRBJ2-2	CASRLGVHTGELFF	TGTGCCAGCAGATTGGGGGTCCACACCGGGGAGCTGTTTTTT
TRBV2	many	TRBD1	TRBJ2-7	CASSEIGQGGTYEQYF	TGTGCCAGCAGCGAAATAGGACAGGGGGGGACCTACGAGCAGTACTTC
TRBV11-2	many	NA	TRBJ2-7	CASSLGAAQYF	TGTGCCAGCAGCTTAGGAGCCGCGCAGTACTTC
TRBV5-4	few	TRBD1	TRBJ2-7	CASSLDLGQSYEQYF	TGTGCCAGCAGCTTGGATTTGGGACAGTCCTACGAGCAGTACTTC
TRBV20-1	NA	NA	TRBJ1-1	CSASSGGRRAFF	TGCAGTGCTAGTAGCGGGGGCCGGCGGGCTTTCTTT
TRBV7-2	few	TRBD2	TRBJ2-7	CASSDPGLVKYEQYF	TGTGCCAGCAGCGATCCGGGACTAGTCAAATACGAGCAGTACTTC
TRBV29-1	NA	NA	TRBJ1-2	CSVDLRMAASYGYTF	TGCAGCGTTGACCTTAGGATGGCAGCTAGCTATGGCTACACCTTC
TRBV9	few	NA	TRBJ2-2	CASSVAGDTGELFF	TGTGCCAGCAGCGTAGCGGGGGACACCGGGGAGCTGTTTTTT
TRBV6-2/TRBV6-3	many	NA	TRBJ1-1	CASRVANTEAFF	TGTGCCAGCCGGGTGGCGAACACTGAAGCTTTCTTT
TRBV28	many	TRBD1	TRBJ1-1	CASRVTAGTGNTEAFF	TGTGCCAGCAGGGTTACCGCCGGGACAGGGAACACTGAAGCTTTCTTT
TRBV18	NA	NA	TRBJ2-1	CASSPGSQMEWNEQFF	TGTGCCAGCTCACCAGGATCTCAAATGGAATGGAATGAGCAGTTCTTC
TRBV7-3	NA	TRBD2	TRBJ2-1	CASSLQGGLADEQFF	TGTGCCAGCAGCTTACAAGGTGGACTAGCGGATGAGCAGTTCTTC
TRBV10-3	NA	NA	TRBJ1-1	CAISELTRNTEAFF	TGTGCCATCAGTGAGCTTACAAGAAACACTGAAGCTTTCTTT
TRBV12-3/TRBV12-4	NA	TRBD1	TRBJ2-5	CASSATGGEETQYF	TGTGCCAGCAGTGCGACAGGGGGAGAAGAGACCCAGTACTTC
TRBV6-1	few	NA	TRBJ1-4	CASSPHPNGANEKLFF	TGTGCCAGCAGTCCTCACCCGAACGGGGCTAATGAAAAACTGTTTTTT
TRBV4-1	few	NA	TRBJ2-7	CASSQVTVNEQYF	TGCGCCAGCAGCCAAGTCACGGTGAACGAGCAGTACTTC
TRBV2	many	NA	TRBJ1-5	CASSDRSRNQPQHF	TGTGCCAGCAGTGACAGGAGCCGCAATCAGCCCCAGCATTTT
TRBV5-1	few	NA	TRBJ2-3	CASSSTRQDRTDTQYF	TGCGCCAGCAGCTCCACCCGACAGGACCGCACAGATACGCAGTATTTT
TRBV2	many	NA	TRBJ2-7	CASTWDASSYEQYF	TGTGCCAGCACCTGGGACGCCAGCTCCTACGAGCAGTACTTC
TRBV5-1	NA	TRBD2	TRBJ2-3	CASSPGLAGGGDTQYF	TGCGCCAGCAGCCCTGGACTAGCGGGGGGCGGAGATACGCAGTATTTT
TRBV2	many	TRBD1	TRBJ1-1	CASSAGQVVFGFF	TGTGCCAGCAGTGCGGGACAGGTCGTATTTGGTTTCTTT
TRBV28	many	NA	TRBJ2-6	CASSTSGANVLTF	TGTGCCAGTAGTACCTCTGGGGCCAACGTCCTGACTTTC
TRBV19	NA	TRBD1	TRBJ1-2	CATTWGQGAGYGYTF	TGTGCCACCACCTGGGGCCAGGGGGCTGGCTATGGCTACACCTTC
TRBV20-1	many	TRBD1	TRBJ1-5	CSATTPTGGNQPQHF	TGCAGTGCGACCACCCCGACAGGGGGGAATCAGCCCCAGCATTTT
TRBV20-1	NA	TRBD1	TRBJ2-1	CSARATGVSQFF	TGCAGTGCTAGGGCGACAGGGGTATCGCAGTTCTTC
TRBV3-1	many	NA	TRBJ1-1	CASSPGVHPEAFF	TGTGCCAGCAGCCCCGGGGTCCACCCTGAAGCTTTCTTT
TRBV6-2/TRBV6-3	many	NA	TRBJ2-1	CASSSTTGPINEQFF	TGTGCCAGCAGTTCCACCACTGGACCAATCAATGAGCAGTTCTTC
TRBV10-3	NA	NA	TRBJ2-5	CAISGLPNPQTQYF	TGTGCCATCAGTGGGCTCCCGAACCCCCAGACCCAGTACTTC
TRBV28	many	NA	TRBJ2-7	CASSRGRVEQYF	TGTGCCAGCAGTCGGGGTCGGGTCGAGCAGTACTTC
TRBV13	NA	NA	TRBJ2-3	CASSLGWDSSDTQYF	TGTGCCAGCAGCTTAGGGTGGGACTCCTCAGATACGCAGTATTTT
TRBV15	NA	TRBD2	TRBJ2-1	CATSRDQRVLIAGVGNEQFF	TGTGCCACCAGCAGAGATCAAAGGGTTCTCATAGCGGGAGTTGGCAATGAGCAGTTCTTC
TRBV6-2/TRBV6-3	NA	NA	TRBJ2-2	CASRPLTGELFF	TGTGCCAGCAGGCCACTCACCGGGGAGCTGTTTTTT
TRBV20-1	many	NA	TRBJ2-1	CSARSRVTGYNEQFF	TGCAGTGCTAGGTCCCGTGTGACAGGTTACAATGAGCAGTTCTTC
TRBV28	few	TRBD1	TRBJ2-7	CASSVRDREYEQYF	TGTGCCAGCAGTGTCCGGGACAGGGAGTACGAGCAGTACTTC
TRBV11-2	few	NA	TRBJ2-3	CASSPTYEGRTQYF	TGCGCCAGCAGCCCTACGTATGAAGGCAGGACGCAGTATTTT
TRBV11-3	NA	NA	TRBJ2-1	CASSLLGFYNEQFF	TGTGCCAGCAGCCTCCTGGGTTTTTACAATGAGCAGTTCTTC
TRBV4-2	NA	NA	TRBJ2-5	CASSQGGGQKETQYF	TGTGCCAGCAGCCAAGGGGGCGGACAGAAAGAGACCCAGTACTTC
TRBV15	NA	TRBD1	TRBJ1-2	CATSRDPRRGNYGYTF	TGTGCCACCAGCAGAGATCCGCGCAGGGGGAACTATGGCTACACCTTC
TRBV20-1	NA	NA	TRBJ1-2	CSALRGIDGYTF	TGCAGTGCCCTTAGGGGGATTGATGGCTACACCTTC
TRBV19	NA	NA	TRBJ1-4	CASNSIGTDAEKLFF	TGTGCCAGTAATTCCATAGGGACGGATGCTGAAAAACTGTTTTTT
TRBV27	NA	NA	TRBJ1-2	CASSQRRDTGYTF	TGTGCCAGCAGCCAGCGTCGCGATACTGGCTACACCTTC
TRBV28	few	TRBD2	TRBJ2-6	CATPIVPLADLSGANVLTF	TGTGCCACCCCAATCGTCCCCCTAGCGGACCTCTCTGGGGCCAACGTCCTGACTTTC